This TCR beta chain emerged from a study of Graves' ophthalmopathy and Graves' hyperthyroidism. As for the study in general: The authors collected peripheral blood at initial diagnosis, before any treatment.

Diagnosis relied on clinical symptoms, serum thyroxine, TRAb, thyroid ultrasound and orbital computed tomography. For repertoire sequencing, the TCR beta CDR3 regions were amplified from RNA transcripts. HTBI primers were employed in first-round RT-PCR, then a second-round multiplex PCR followed. TCRdb passed the multiplex PCR reads through MiXCR, listing each CDR3 protein once. The data contain 650,000 to 900,000 distinct CDR3 sequences, 35% to 50% of them singletons. The TCR was taken from an adult man with Graves' ophthalmopathy. Sequenced: peripheral blood.

The CDR3 nucleotides are TGTGCCAGCTCACCACCTATGGACAGGGACGAGCAGTACTTC. Encoded protein: CASSPPMDRDEQYF. V is TRBV5-6 and J is TRBJ2-7; 8 positions agree with TRBD1. CDR3 length: 14 residues. The ends lost 7 bases at V and 5 bases at J; junction bases unmatched: 11. Per germline, CDR1 SGHDT and CDR2 YYEEEE.